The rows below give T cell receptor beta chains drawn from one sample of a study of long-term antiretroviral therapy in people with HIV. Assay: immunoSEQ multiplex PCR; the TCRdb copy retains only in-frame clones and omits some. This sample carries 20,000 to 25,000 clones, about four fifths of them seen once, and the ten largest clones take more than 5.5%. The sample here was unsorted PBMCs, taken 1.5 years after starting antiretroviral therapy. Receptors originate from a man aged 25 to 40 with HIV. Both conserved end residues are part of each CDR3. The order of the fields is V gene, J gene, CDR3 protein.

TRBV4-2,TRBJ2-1,CASSQINEQFF
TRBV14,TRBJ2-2,CASSPTGRGTGELFF
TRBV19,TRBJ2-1,CASNPSGRAEQFF
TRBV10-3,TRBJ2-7,CAIRLGLSTEQYF
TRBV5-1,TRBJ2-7,CASSLEASGSYEQYF
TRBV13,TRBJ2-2,CASSPGTAPGELFF
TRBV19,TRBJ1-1,CATAYGGLNTEAFF
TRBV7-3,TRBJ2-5,CASSDPIEGGPETQYF
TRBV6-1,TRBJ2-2,CASPSGGVTGELFF
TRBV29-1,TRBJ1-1,CSVIGTGRGWNTEAFF
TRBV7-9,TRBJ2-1,CASSLTSGDGEFF
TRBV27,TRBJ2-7,CASSPNGVSYEQYF
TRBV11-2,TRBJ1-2,CASSLDPAGFLSYTF
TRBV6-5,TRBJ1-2,CASSYDRNYGYTF
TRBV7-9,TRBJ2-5,CASSETSGRAEETQYF
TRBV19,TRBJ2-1,CASSIRRGRTDNEQFF